The TCR beta chain described here comes from a study of Ad26.COV2.S vaccination and SARS-CoV-2 variants. This CDR3 has 13 amino acids. Germline CDR1 and CDR2: ENHRY and SYGVKD. Trimming cost V 10 bases and J 8 bases, with 20 bases left between them. The treatment here: approximately 18 received Ad26.COV2.S at low or high dose, single or two shots; 5 received placebo; per-sample allocation not given. The samples were gathered on day 63 after the first injection of vaccine or placebo. Assay: immunoSEQ multiplex PCR; the TCRdb copy retains only in-frame clones and omits some. The sample has fewer than 400,000 clones; 88% are singletons. Study results and caveats: Analyses that measured TCR breadth and depth may have underestimated total T cell responses.

Of note for this clone: Its antigen is unknown.

The sample in question was peripheral blood, obtained in a trial of Ad26.COV2.S vaccine versus placebo. The clonotype originates from a person between 18 and 59 years old who received the Ad26.COV2.S COVID-19 vaccine or a placebo. The rearrangement uses TRBV10-3 and TRBJ1-2; D perhaps matches TRBD1 (5 bases). Written as DNA, the CDR3 is TGTGCCACCGAGCCGGGGCCGTCCAAGGGCTACACCTTC. As protein: CATEPGPSKGYTF.